The 10 T cell receptor beta chains in this list originate from one sample, sequenced in a study of shared clonotypes between healthy human individuals. This table comes from immunoSEQ multiplex PCR, and its TCRdb copy is limited to in-frame clones, with some not included. This sample has hundreds of thousands of clones, with roughly 72% found just once. Source material: memory CD4+ T cells sorted from blood. Subset noted: CD45RA-negative fraction. All receptors come from a woman aged 25 to 39 in good health.

This rearrangement joins TRBV10-2 to TRBJ2-1, with a weak D call TRBD2 (5 bases). The V gene's germline CDR1 is WSHSY and CDR2 SAAADI. This CDR3 comprises 15 residues. V lost 6 bases, J lost 2 bases, and 14 bases lay in between. For the CDR3, the DNA is TGCGCCAGCAGGGTTACTAGTGGCACCTACAATGAGCAGTTCTTC. Translated: CASRVTSGTYNEQFF.

The J gene is TRBJ2-5, the V gene TRBV28, with D perhaps TRBD1 (6 bases). The CDR3 contains 12 residues. V was pared by 7 bases and J by 5 bases, with 11 bases between. The germline V gene has CDR1 MDHEN and CDR2 SYDVKM. CDR3 region: CASISTGETQYF. The CDR3 DNA reads TGTGCCAGCATCAGTACAGGGGAGACCCAGTACTTC.

This chain uses TRBV19 with TRBJ2-3, with D possibly matching TRBD2 (5 bases). CDR1 LNHDA and CDR2 SQIVND come from the germline V gene (reference sequence). Trimming stripped 7 bases from V and 6 bases from J, with 17 bases between. The CDR3 contains 14 residues. For the CDR3, the DNA is TGTGCCAGTATGGAGGCAGCCACGCCCGATACGCAGTATTTT. It codes for CASMEAATPDTQYF.

This chain uses TRBV18 with TRBJ1-1; 8 nucleotides agree with TRBD1. V was pared by 3 bases and J by 3 bases, with 6 bases of the junction left unmatched. CDR3 size: 15 residues. CDR1 is KGHSH, CDR2 LQKENI, per germline. CDR3 DNA sequence: TGTGCCAGCTCACCTAGGACAGGGATTTACACTGAAGCTTTCTTT. Protein product: CASSPRTGIYTEAFF.

For this clone: The sample carries other DNA sequences with the same CDR3. J is TRBJ2-1 and V is TRBV5-1, with 11 bases aligning to TRBD2. The CDR3 has 16 amino acids. V gave up 4 bases and J gave up 3 bases; unmatched junction bases: 6. Germline assignment: CDR1 SGHRS and CDR2 YFSETQ. The CDR3 DNA reads TGCGCCAGCAGCCTAACCGGGACTAGCGGCTACAATGAGCAGTTCTTC. Its protein product is CASSLTGTSGYNEQFF.

The chain uses TRBV19 and TRBJ1-2; D unresolved. Germline CDR1 is LNHDA and CDR2 is SQIVND (reference sequence). This CDR3 is built from 14 residues. V was shortened by 5 bases and J by 8 bases, with 18 bases between the two germline ends. CDR3 sequence reads: CASSGLKGSGGYTF. In DNA, the CDR3 is TGTGCCAGTAGTGGCCTGAAGGGATCGGGGGGCTACACCTTC.

Regarding this clone: This probably arose from a read error, given a far larger clone one base away. CDR3 residues: CASSLDSSSYNEQFF. The CDR3 DNA reads TGTGCCAGCAGCTTGGACAGCAGCTCCTACAATGAGCAGTTCTTC. The chain is built from TRBV5-8 and TRBJ2-1; no reliable D call. The CDR3 covers 15 residues. Per the germline V gene, CDR1 is SGHTS and CDR2 is YDEGEE. V was cut by 0 bases and J by 0 bases, with 7 bases left in between. Supplemented by reference TRBV5-8 and TRBJ2-1, the full variable domain reads EAGVTQSPTHLIKTRGQQATLRCSPISGHTSVYWYQQALGLGLQFLLWYDEGEERNRGNFPPRFSGRQFPNYSSELNVNALELEDSALYLCASSLDSSSYNEQFFGPGTRLTVL.

The chain recombines TRBV29-1 with TRBJ2-1, with D possibly being TRBD2 (6 bases). V was shortened by 2 bases and J by 6 bases, with 17 bases between the two germline ends. CDR1 and CDR2 (germline): SQVTM, ANQGSEA. CDR3 length equals 15 residues. The CDR3 sequence: CSVEIGTQPANEQFF. For the CDR3, the DNA is TGCAGCGTTGAAATCGGGACTCAACCTGCCAATGAGCAGTTCTTC.

This clone is a singleton in its sample. The chain has TRBV2 and TRBJ2-3; 7 bases fit TRBD2. Per the germline V gene, CDR1 is SNHLY and CDR2 is FYNNEI. With V trimmed by 6 bases and J by 0 bases, 24 bases remained unmatched. This CDR3 region has 21 residues. The CDR3 spells CASSYPAGEDSGPGSTDTQYF. CDR3 nucleotides: TGTGCCAGCAGCTACCCCGCGGGGGAGGATAGCGGACCTGGTAGCACAGATACGCAGTATTTT.

The chain couples TRBV6-5 to TRBJ1-4; unclear D gene. CDR1 is MNHEY and CDR2 is SVGAGI in the germline V gene. The V and J ends lost 5 bases and 0 bases respectively, with 10 bases between them. The CDR3 has 15 amino acids. CDR3 region: CASSRHRATNEKLFF. The CDR3 bases are TGTGCCAGCAGTAGACACAGAGCAACTAATGAAAAACTGTTTTTT.